The T cell receptor beta chain under discussion was sequenced for a study of OX40 agonist ivuxolimab in advanced cancers. Study summary: Ivuxolimab, an agonistic anti-OX40 (CD134) antibody, was given to patients. The dose of intravenous ivuxolimab that patients received every 2 weeks ranged from 0.01 to 10 mg/kg. The diagnoses of dose-escalation patients were hepatocellular carcinoma, melanoma, renal cell or head and neck cancer.

Clones were sequenced by immunoSEQ multiplex PCR, and TCRdb holds only the in-frame ones, with some missing. In the table there are over 10,000 clones, about 85% of which are singletons. V was pared by 1 base and J by 3 bases, with 3 bases of the junction left unmatched. The CDR3 runs 14 residues. Germline V gene sequence: CDR1 MGHRA, CDR2 YSYEKL. Sample: CD4+ or CD8+ T cells sorted from blood, taken in a trial of the OX40 agonist ivuxolimab. The sequence was collected from an adult with an advanced solid tumor such as melanoma, head and neck, liver or kidney cancer. The genes are TRBV4-1 and TRBJ2-7; 7 bases align to TRBD2. The DNA for the CDR3 is TGCGCCAGCAGCCAAGGGGCTAGCGGCTACGAGCAGTACTTC. This codes for CASSQGASGYEQYF.